One sample yielded the 19 T cell receptor beta chains listed below, sequenced in a study of blood T cell repertoires in COVID-19. Clones were read by immunoSEQ multiplex PCR, and TCRdb kept only the in-frame ones, dropping some. The sample lists 11,000 or so clones; just over 70% were seen once. Material: peripheral blood. The source of these receptors is a man in his 60s with COVID-19, enrolled during active disease.

The chain carries TRBV7-6 and TRBJ2-7, with TRBD1 matching 7 bases. Germline V lookup: CDR1 SGHVS, CDR2 FNYEAQ. V was clipped by 2 bases and J by 2 bases; unmatched bases: 9. This CDR3 is 16 amino acids long. The CDR3 spells CASSLRPGTAAYEQYV. Here the CDR3 DNA reads TGTGCCAGCAGCTTACGTCCCGGGACAGCCGCCTACGAGCAGTACGTC.

The CDR3, as DNA: TGTGCCACCAGTGATTTCGGGGAGGGCTACACCTTC. This encodes CATSDFGEGYTF. The chain carries TRBV24-1 and TRBJ1-2, with D unresolved. Trimming stripped 1 base from V and 8 bases from J, with 7 bases between. From germline, CDR1 is KGHDR and CDR2 SFDVKD. The CDR3 extends over 12 amino acids.

CDR3 sequence: CASSVAGQGGSPLHF. CDR3 DNA: TGTGCCAGTAGTGTAGCCGGACAGGGGGGATCACCCCTCCACTTT. The rearrangement uses TRBV19 and TRBJ1-6; 10 nucleotides agree with TRBD1. The germline V gene encodes CDR1 LNHDA and CDR2 SQIVND (reference sequence). V gave up 5 bases and J gave up 10 bases; unmatched junction bases: 8. The CDR3 covers 15 residues.

The chain recombines TRBV7-2 with TRBJ2-2; D might be TRBD1 (5 bases). Gene TRBJ1-3 matches the end of the DNA better, so the J call may be wrong. CDR3 length equals 15 residues. Germline CDR1 reads SGHTA; CDR2 reads FQGNSA. This chain's CDR3 is CASSLGLTGGNTIYF. CDR3 bases: TGTGCCAGCAGCTTAGGATTAACAGGTGGAAACACCATATATTTT.

The gene calls are TRBV21-1 and TRBJ2-2; the DNA was not compared with TRBD1, the D call given in the table. TRBV21-1 is recorded as a pseudogene. This CDR3 is built from 15 residues. The CDR3 protein is CASSPGQSNTGELFF. As DNA, the CDR3 is TGTGCCAGCAGCCCCGGACAGTCGAACACCGGGGAGCTGTTTTTT.

This chain joins TRBV19 and TRBJ1-1, with D tentatively TRBD1 (6 bases). The CDR3 has 15 amino acids. Germline CDR1 reads LNHDA; CDR2 reads SQIVND (reference sequence). Trimming shortened V by 7 bases and J by 5 bases, and 20 bases separated the two germline ends. The CDR3 coding sequence is TGTGCCAGTATAGCGGGCGGGGGCTTGGGGACTGAAGCTTTCTTT. Amino acid sequence: CASIAGGGLGTEAFF.

The J gene is TRBJ2-1, the V gene TRBV27, with TRBD1 as a possible D gene (6 bases). The length of the CDR3 is 14 residues. The V and J ends lost 4 bases and 8 bases respectively, with 15 bases between them. The germline V gene has CDR1 MNHEY and CDR2 SMNVEV (reference sequence). The CDR3 nucleotides read TGTGCCAGCAGTTACCAGGGGAAGCTCGATGAGCAGTTCTTC. It encodes CASSYQGKLDEQFF.

The chain joins TRBV23-1 to TRBJ2-7; 8 bases match TRBD2. TRBV23-1 is assigned to the ORF class and has an uncertain function. The CDR3 consists of 14 residues. This chain's CDR3 is CASSQSAQGLDLYV. The CDR3 nucleotides are TGCGCCAGCAGTCAATCCGCTCAGGGACTAGATCTTTATGTC.

This sequence joins TRBV19 and TRBJ2-3; possibly TRBD2 for D (7 bases). Germline assignment: CDR1 LNHDA and CDR2 SQIVND (reference sequence). The V end lost 6 bases, the J end lost 4 bases, and 20 bases lay between the germline ends. The CDR3 spans 16 residues. CDR3 residues: CASSSYWGGRSDTQYF. The CDR3, as DNA: TGTGCCAGTAGCTCCTATTGGGGGGGCCGATCAGATACGCAGTATTTT.

The chain has TRBV15 and TRBJ2-3, with D perhaps matching TRBD1 (5 bases). Germline-derived CDR1 and CDR2 are LNHNV and YYDKDF (reference sequence). Trimming took 0 bases from V and 0 from J, leaving 13 bases between them. The CDR3 has 17 amino acids. The CDR3 loop reads CATSRDRTLSSTDTQYF. For the CDR3, the DNA is TGTGCCACCAGCAGAGATCGGACACTCTCTAGCACAGATACGCAGTATTTT.

This chain connects TRBV7-9 to TRBJ2-1; D gene ambiguous. In germline, CDR1 is SEHNR, CDR2 FQNEAQ (reference sequence). The CDR3 is 18 residues long. Trimming removed 3 bases from V and 3 bases from J, with 21 bases in between. CDR3 coding DNA: TGTGCCAGCAGCTTCCGGGTAGGCAGTGCCGCTATCTACAATGAGCAGTTCTTC. As protein: CASSFRVGSAAIYNEQFF.

This clone appeared a few times. V usage is TRBV29-1 and J usage is TRBJ2-3; the match to TRBD2 covers 10 bases. Germline loops: CDR1 SQVTM, CDR2 ANQGSEA. The V segment lost 1 base and the J segment 10 bases; nucleotides outside the gene matches: 5. CDR3 length equals 13 residues. The CDR3 sequence: CSVEGTSGKAQYF. The CDR3 coding sequence is TGCAGCGTTGAAGGAACTAGCGGGAAAGCGCAGTATTTT.

This clone was detected a few times. V gene TRBV6-2 or TRBV6-3 combines with J gene TRBJ2-7; 10 bases fit TRBD2. The germline CDR1 and CDR2 sequences are MNHEY and SVGEGT. The J segment lost 0 bases and the V segment lost 0 bases, leaving 14 bases of the junction unmatched. This CDR3 contains 20 residues. CDR3 residues: CASSYSSLAGALRSSYEQYV. The CDR3 DNA follows: TGTGCCAGCAGTTACTCCTCGCTAGCGGGAGCGCTACGGAGCTCCTACGAGCAGTACGTC.

The chain recombines TRBV7-8 with TRBJ2-5; 8 bases map to TRBD2. CDR1 and CDR2 from the germline V gene are SGHVS and FQNEAQ. Unmatched junction bases numbered 4, after V lost 5 bases and J lost 5 bases. The CDR3 extends over 13 amino acids. The CDR3: CASSPREGETQYF. Here the CDR3 DNA reads TGTGCCAGCAGCCCCCGGGAGGGTGAGACCCAGTACTTC.

The chain carries TRBV7-2 and TRBJ1-5, with 9 bases that match TRBD1. CDR1 and CDR2 (germline): SGHTA, FQGNSA. This CDR3 comprises 14 residues. V was clipped by 5 bases and J by 6 bases; unmatched bases: 5. The CDR3 DNA reads TGTGCCAGCAGCACTCGGGACAGGGTTCAGCCCCAGCATTTT. Its translation: CASSTRDRVQPQHF. Supplemented by reference TRBV7-2 and TRBJ1-5, the full variable domain reads GAGVSQSPSNKVTEKGKDVELRCDPISGHTALYWYRQSLGQGLEFLIYFQGNSAPDKSGLPSDRFSAERTGGSVSTLTIQRTQQEDSAVYLCASSTRDRVQPQHFGDGTRLSIL.

The V and J genes are TRBV2 and TRBJ1-5, with a possible D match to TRBD1 (6 bases). The CDR3 spans 15 residues. In germline, CDR1 is SNHLY, CDR2 FYNNEI. Deletions cut 5 bases from V and 5 bases from J, with 16 bases between. In DNA form, the CDR3 reads TGTGCCAGCAGTTTAGGACAGCTCGCCCATCAGCCCCAGCATTTT. Translated: CASSLGQLAHQPQHF.

This chain links TRBV6-5 with TRBJ2-3; TRBD1 aligns across 8 bases. V dropped 7 bases and J dropped 4; count of bases not matched to a gene: 4. There are 13 residues in the CDR3. Germline V gene lookup returns CDR1 MNHEY and CDR2 SVGAGI. For the CDR3, the DNA is TGTGCCAGCAAGACAGGGGCACCAGATACGCAGTATTTT. This translates into CASKTGAPDTQYF.

This sequence joins TRBV30 and TRBJ1-1; 10 bases map to TRBD1. The CDR3 contains 15 residues. V lost 5 bases, J lost 4 bases, and 10 bases stayed unmatched. In germline, CDR1 is GTSNPN, CDR2 SVGIG (reference sequence). The DNA for the CDR3 is TGTGCCTGGGACCTTACAGGACAGGGGGGCACTGAAGCTTTCTTT. Translation gives CAWDLTGQGGTEAFF.

The chain is built from TRBV6-1 and TRBJ1-4, with D possibly being TRBD1 (6 bases). CDR3 size: 15 residues. Germline lookup yields CDR1 MNHNS and CDR2 SASEGT. The germline V and J ends were trimmed by 0 bases and 6 bases, with 11 bases remaining between them. CDR3 sequence reads: CASSEAYTGYEKLFF. The CDR3 DNA reads as TGTGCCAGCAGTGAAGCCTACACAGGGTATGAAAAACTGTTTTTT.